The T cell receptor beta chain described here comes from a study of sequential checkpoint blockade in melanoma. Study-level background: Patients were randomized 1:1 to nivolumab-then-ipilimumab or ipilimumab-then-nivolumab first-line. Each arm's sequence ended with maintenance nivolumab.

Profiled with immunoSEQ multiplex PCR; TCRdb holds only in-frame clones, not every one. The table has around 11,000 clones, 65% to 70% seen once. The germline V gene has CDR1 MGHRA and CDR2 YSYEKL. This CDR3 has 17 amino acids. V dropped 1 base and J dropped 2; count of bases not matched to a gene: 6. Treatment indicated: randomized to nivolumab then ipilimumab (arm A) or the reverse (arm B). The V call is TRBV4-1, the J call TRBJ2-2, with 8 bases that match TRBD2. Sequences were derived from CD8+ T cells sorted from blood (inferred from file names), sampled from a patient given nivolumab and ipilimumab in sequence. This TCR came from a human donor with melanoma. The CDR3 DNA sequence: TGCGCCAGCAGCCAAGGGGGAGCGGGGGCTAACACCGGGGAGCTGTTTTTT. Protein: CASSQGGAGANTGELFF.